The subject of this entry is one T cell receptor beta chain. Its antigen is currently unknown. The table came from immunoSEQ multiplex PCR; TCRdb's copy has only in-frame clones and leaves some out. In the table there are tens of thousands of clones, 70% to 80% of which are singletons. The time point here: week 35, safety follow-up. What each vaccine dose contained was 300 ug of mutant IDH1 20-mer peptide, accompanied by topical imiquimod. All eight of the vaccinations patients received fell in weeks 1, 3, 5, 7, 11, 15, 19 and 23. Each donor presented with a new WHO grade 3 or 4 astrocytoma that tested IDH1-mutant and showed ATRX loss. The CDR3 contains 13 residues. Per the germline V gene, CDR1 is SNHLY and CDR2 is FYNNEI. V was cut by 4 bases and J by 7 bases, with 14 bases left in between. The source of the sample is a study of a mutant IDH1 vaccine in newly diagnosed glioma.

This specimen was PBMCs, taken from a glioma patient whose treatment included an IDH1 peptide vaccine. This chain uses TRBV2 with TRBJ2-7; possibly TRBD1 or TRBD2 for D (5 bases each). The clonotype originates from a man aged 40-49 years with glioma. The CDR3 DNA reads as TGTGCCAGCAGTGGAGGACTCGCAGGGGAGCAGTACGTC. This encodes CASSGGLAGEQYV.